The 27 T cell receptor beta chains presented below share a single source sample, sequenced in a study of OX40 agonist ivuxolimab in advanced cancers. Sequencing was performed with immunoSEQ multiplex PCR; in TCRdb, only in-frame clones are kept and a portion is missing. The sample records about 19,000 clones, roughly nine tenths being singletons. This specimen consisted of CD4+ or CD8+ T cells sorted from blood, obtained in a trial of the OX40 agonist ivuxolimab. These TCRs come from an adult with an advanced solid tumor such as melanoma, head and neck, liver or kidney cancer.

The V gene is TRBV19, the J gene TRBJ1-2, with D perhaps TRBD1 (5 bases). CDR1 is LNHDA and CDR2 is SQIVND in the germline V gene (reference sequence). The CDR3 consists of 12 residues. V was clipped by 6 bases and J by 8 bases, with 13 bases between them. Written as DNA, the CDR3 is TGTGCCAGTAGCACCGACTGGGGCGGCTACACCTTC. It specifies CASSTDWGGYTF.

The chain has TRBV21-1 and TRBJ2-1; the table's D call of TRBD1 was not tested on the DNA. TRBV21-1 is deemed a pseudogene. The CDR3 is made up of 18 amino acids. The DNA of the CDR3 is TGTGCCAGCAGCAAAGAGGGGGCCGCGGGCGGACTAAACAATGAGCAGTTCTTC. Protein product: CASSKEGAAGGLNNEQFF.

The chain carries TRBV9 and TRBJ1-5; 7 nucleotides match TRBD1. The length of the CDR3 is 14 residues. V was pared by 5 bases and J by 7 bases, with 9 bases of the junction left unmatched. Germline V gives CDR1 SGDLS, CDR2 YYNGEE. The CDR3 coding sequence is TGTGCCAGCAGTCCAGGGGGAACGGGCCAGCCCCAGCATTTT. It codes for CASSPGGTGQPQHF.

The chain joins TRBV14 to TRBJ2-1; 8 nucleotides match TRBD2. The V and J ends lost 4 bases and 3 bases, in that order; junction bases with no gene match: 8. Per germline, CDR1 SGHDN and CDR2 FVKESK. This CDR3 region has 16 residues. The CDR3 nucleotides read TGTGCCAGCAGCCGAAAAGCGGGAGTTTACTACAATGAGCAGTTCTTC. Translated: CASSRKAGVYYNEQFF.

The genes are TRBV4-3 and TRBJ2-3; D is undetermined. Germline CDR1 reads LGHNA; CDR2 reads YSLEER. Between the trimmed V and J ends, which lost 0 bases and 3 bases, there was a span of 10 bases. The CDR3 totals 15 residues. Here the CDR3 DNA reads TGCGCCAGCAGCCAAGATATGGTTAGGACAGATACGCAGTATTTT. Translated, it gives CASSQDMVRTDTQYF.

The rearrangement joins TRBV19 to TRBJ2-2; D is unresolved. The germline V gene has CDR1 LNHDA and CDR2 SQIVND (reference sequence). CDR3 length: 14 residues. The germline V and J ends were trimmed by 3 bases and 3 bases, with 8 bases remaining between them. DNA of the CDR3: TGTGCCAGTAGTATGATGGTGGACACCGGGGAGCTGTTTTTT. This gives the protein CASSMMVDTGELFF.

The table lists this clone with a few counts. This chain uses TRBV4-1 with TRBJ2-7; no definite D call. The germline gives CDR1 MGHRA, CDR2 YSYEKL. V was clipped by 4 bases and J by 0 bases, with 13 bases between them. The CDR3 has 15 residues. The CDR3: CASSPQVGYSYEQYF. The CDR3, as DNA: TGCGCCAGCAGCCCCCAGGTGGGTTACTCCTACGAGCAGTACTTC.

This chain uses TRBV19 with TRBJ2-1; 9 bases agree with TRBD2. Trimming cost V 4 bases and J 4 bases; bases outside gene matches: 2. The germline CDR1 and CDR2 sequences are LNHDA and SQIVND (reference sequence). The CDR3 is 14 residues long. Written as DNA, the CDR3 is TGTGCCAGTAGTAGGCGGGAGGGTTACAATGAGCAGTTCTTC. Protein: CASSRREGYNEQFF.

The count of this clone is one. The chain joins TRBV7-9 to TRBJ2-5; the D gene is possibly TRBD1 (6 bases). Germline lookup yields CDR1 SEHNR and CDR2 FQNEAQ (reference sequence). CDR3 length equals 17 residues. Trimming removed 4 bases at V and 2 bases at J, with 20 bases between. This CDR3 reads CASSSLRGRGQQETQYF. The DNA of the CDR3 is TGTGCCAGCAGCTCGTTGAGGGGCAGGGGACAACAAGAGACCCAGTACTTC.

This clone was observed a handful of times. V and J are TRBV6-8 and TRBJ1-5, with D perhaps TRBD1 (5 bases). V lost 2 bases to trimming and J lost 4 bases, with 9 bases between them. This CDR3 contains 14 residues. Germline CDR1 reads MNHGY; CDR2 reads SAAAGT. CDR3 sequence reads: CASSYAGRNQPQHF. CDR3 sequence (DNA): TGTGCCAGCAGTTACGCGGGACGAAATCAGCCCCAGCATTTT.

This clone was picked up one time. V usage is TRBV6-4 and J usage is TRBJ1-1; 10 nucleotides match TRBD1. V trimming: 3 bases; J trimming: 4 bases; junction bases outside the gene matches: 5. Germline CDR1 and CDR2: MRHNA and SNTAGT. This CDR3 contains 15 residues. CDR3: CASSEGTGEVTEAFF. The CDR3 bases are TGTGCCAGCAGTGAGGGGACAGGGGAGGTCACTGAAGCTTTCTTT.

This clone was recorded once. CDR3 in amino acids: CASSPRRDEQYF. The CDR3 coding sequence is TGTGCCAGCAGCCCCCGACGGGACGAGCAGTACTTC. The gene calls are TRBV11-3 and TRBJ2-7; unclear D gene. CDR1 and CDR2 from the germline V gene are SGHNT and YENEEA. The CDR3 is 12 amino acids. Between the trimmed V and J ends, which lost 5 bases and 5 bases, there was a span of 10 bases.

The CDR3 sequence is CASRAGGSQPQHF. In nucleotides, the CDR3 is TGTGCCAGTAGGGCCGGGGGGTCCCAGCCCCAGCATTTT. This rearrangement joins TRBV19 to TRBJ1-5; weak D call: TRBD1 (5 bases). Germline V gene lookup returns CDR1 LNHDA and CDR2 SQIVND (reference sequence). CDR3 length: 13 amino acids. V lost 6 bases, J lost 7 bases, and 13 bases lay in between.

V usage is TRBV7-9 and J usage is TRBJ2-3; 10 bases match TRBD1. CDR3 length: 17 amino acids. The V segment lost 4 bases and the J segment 6 bases; nucleotides outside the gene matches: 13. Germline V CDR1 and CDR2: SEHNR, FQNEAQ (reference sequence). The CDR3 here is CASSSSPGTGVVDTQYF. The CDR3 nucleotides read TGTGCCAGCAGCTCAAGTCCCGGGACAGGGGTGGTGGATACGCAGTATTTT.

The chain combines TRBV5-1 with TRBJ1-5; 9 positions agree with TRBD1. V shed 0 bases, J shed 7 bases, and the junction held 8 bases outside the gene matches. Germline CDR1 and CDR2: SGHRS and YFSETQ. The CDR3 has 16 amino acids. CDR3 loop: CASSLAGTGSGQPQHF. As DNA, the CDR3 is TGCGCCAGCAGCTTGGCCGGGACAGGGAGCGGGCAGCCCCAGCATTTT.

J is TRBJ1-1 and V is TRBV19; D is possibly TRBD1 (5 bases). V was pared by 7 bases and J by 1 base, with 10 bases between. The CDR3 contains 13 residues. CDR1 LNHDA and CDR2 SQIVND come from the germline V gene (reference sequence). In DNA form, the CDR3 reads TGTGCCAGTACATGGGGGGGGAACACTGAAGCTTTCTTT. This gives the protein CASTWGGNTEAFF.

Here the CDR3 reads CASSPTVAYEQYF. The DNA for the CDR3 is TGCGCCAGCAGCCCGACAGTAGCCTACGAGCAGTACTTC. The gene calls are TRBV4-3 and TRBJ2-7; a possible D gene is TRBD1 (5 bases). The CDR3 runs 13 residues. Germline V CDR1 and CDR2: LGHNA, YSLEER. V lost 4 bases to trimming and J lost 2 bases, with 9 bases between them.

The rearrangement uses TRBV30 and TRBJ2-1; TRBD2 aligns across 7 bases. J lost 5 bases, V lost 2 bases, and 6 bases had no gene match. The germline gives CDR1 GTSNPN, CDR2 SVGIG (reference sequence). The CDR3 contains 14 residues. The CDR3 is CAWSPGRGNNEQFF. The DNA of the CDR3 is TGTGCCTGGAGTCCAGGGAGGGGTAACAATGAGCAGTTCTTC.

The rearrangement uses TRBV4-2 and TRBJ2-3, with 11 bases that match TRBD2. V shed 3 bases and J 4 bases; nucleotides not matched to a gene: 24. In germline, CDR1 is LGHNA, CDR2 YNFKEQ. This CDR3 contains 22 residues. The CDR3 protein is CASSHIIGGLAESNEVPDTQYF. The CDR3 DNA reads as TGTGCCAGCAGCCACATAATAGGGGGACTAGCGGAGTCTAATGAAGTACCAGATACGCAGTATTTT.

The chain links TRBV7-9 to TRBJ2-5; D tentatively reads TRBD1 or TRBD2 (5 bases each). The V and J ends lost 3 bases and 4 bases respectively, with 15 bases between them. This CDR3 region has 15 residues. Germline V lookup: CDR1 SEHNR, CDR2 FQNEAQ (reference sequence). CDR3 DNA sequence: TGTGCCAGCAGCTTGGGGGTCGCAGGGACAGAGACCCAGTACTTC. This translates into CASSLGVAGTETQYF. The variable domain in full, completed from reference TRBV7-9 and TRBJ2-5, reads DTGVSQNPRHKITKRGQNVTFRCDPISEHNRLYWYRQTLGQGPEFLTYFQNEAQLEKSRLLSDRFSAERPKGSFSTLEIQRTEQGDSAMYLCASSLGVAGTETQYFGPGTRLLVL.

This sequence joins TRBV2 and TRBJ2-5; D not resolved. CDR1 and CDR2 (germline): SNHLY, FYNNEI. The CDR3 length is 13 residues. Trimming took 4 bases from V and 1 from J, leaving 7 bases between them. The CDR3 loop is CASSGASQETQYF. For the CDR3, the DNA is TGTGCCAGCAGTGGGGCCAGCCAAGAGACCCAGTACTTC.

V usage is TRBV23-1 and J usage is TRBJ2-2; D remains ambiguous. TRBV23-1 is recorded as an ORF, its role being uncertain. This CDR3 has 12 residues. Trimming removed 6 bases from V and 7 bases from J, with 9 bases in between. CDR3 region: CASRRLRGELFF. The CDR3 DNA sequence: TGCGCCAGCAGAAGACTCCGCGGGGAGCTGTTTTTT.

This clone is deemed medium-sized (0.01 to 0.1%). The chain is built from TRBV7-6 and TRBJ2-2; 10 nucleotides match TRBD2. Trimming removed 3 bases from V and 6 bases from J; junction bases left unmatched: 7. The CDR3 spans 16 residues. Per germline, CDR1 SGHVS and CDR2 FNYEAQ. CDR3 bases: TGTGCCAGCAGCTTTCAAGCGGGAGGGCCCTCCGGGGAGCTGTTTTTT. Amino acids: CASSFQAGGPSGELFF.

V is TRBV11-2 and J is TRBJ1-5; D gene ambiguous. This CDR3 has 14 amino acids. The germline gives CDR1 SGHAT, CDR2 FQNNGV. Trimming cost V 1 base and J 4 bases, with 8 bases left between them. CDR3 amino acids: CASSLGLGNQPQHF. CDR3 nucleotide sequence: TGTGCCAGCAGCTTAGGTTTGGGGAATCAGCCCCAGCATTTT.

V and J are TRBV11-2 and TRBJ2-1; D perhaps matches TRBD1 (5 bases). Germline V gene sequence: CDR1 SGHAT, CDR2 FQNNGV. Trimming took 0 bases from V and 3 from J, leaving 15 bases between them. The CDR3 totals 17 residues. The CDR3 loop is CASSLETPEGVYNEQFF. CDR3 DNA sequence: TGTGCCAGCAGCTTAGAAACCCCGGAAGGGGTCTACAATGAGCAGTTCTTC.

In its sample, this clone was seen once. This rearrangement joins TRBV27 to TRBJ2-2; 7 bases line up with TRBD2. CDR3 length equals 13 residues. Germline V gene sequence: CDR1 MNHEY, CDR2 SMNVEV (reference sequence). V lost 8 bases, J lost 4 bases, and 4 bases stayed unmatched. The CDR3 here is CASRLALTGELFF. The CDR3 DNA sequence: TGTGCCAGCCGACTAGCCCTCACCGGGGAGCTGTTTTTT.

The genes are TRBV5-1 and TRBJ1-1; the match to TRBD1 covers 7 bases. V gave up 5 bases and J gave up 5 bases; unmatched junction bases: 15. The CDR3 is made up of 16 amino acids. Germline CDR1 reads SGHRS; CDR2 reads YFSETQ. CDR3 residues: CASRIGGLNRGTEAFF. The CDR3 DNA sequence: TGCGCCAGCAGAATAGGGGGTCTGAACAGGGGAACTGAAGCTTTCTTT. Using reference TRBV5-1 and TRBJ1-1 for the parts outside the CDR3, the full variable domain is KAGVTQTPRYLIKTRGQQVTLSCSPISGHRSVSWYQQTPGQGLQFLFEYFSETQRNKGNFPGRFSGRQFSNSRSEMNVSTLELGDSALYLCASRIGGLNRGTEAFFGQGTRLTVV.